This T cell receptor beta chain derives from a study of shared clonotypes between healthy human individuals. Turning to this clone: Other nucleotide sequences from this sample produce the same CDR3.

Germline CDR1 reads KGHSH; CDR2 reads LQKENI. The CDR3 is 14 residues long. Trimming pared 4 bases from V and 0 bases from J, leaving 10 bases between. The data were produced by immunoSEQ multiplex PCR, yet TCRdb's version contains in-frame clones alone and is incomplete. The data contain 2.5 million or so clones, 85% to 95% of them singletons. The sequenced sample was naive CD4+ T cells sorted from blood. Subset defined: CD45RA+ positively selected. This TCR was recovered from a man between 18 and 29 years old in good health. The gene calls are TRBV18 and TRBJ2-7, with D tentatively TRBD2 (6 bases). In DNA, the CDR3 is TGTGCCAGCTCACGTGGAGGGAGCTCCTACGAGCAGTACTTC. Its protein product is CASSRGGSSYEQYF.